This TCR beta chain came from a study of CD8 T cells in Susac syndrome. Controls were healthy donors chosen to match patients in age and sex. Trimming left V 2 bases short and J 6 bases short, with 7 bases between. Germline CDR1 is SNHLY and CDR2 is FYNNEI. This CDR3 has 12 amino acids. Random hexamers primed reverse transcription of about 0.5 to 1 ug RNA. Each CDR3 protein gets one entry after TCRdb re-called the immunoSEQ multiplex PCR reads with MiXCR. The data show around 150,000 distinct CDR3 sequences, with around 94% seen just once and under 0.15% held by the top ten. The sequence came from a human donor in good health. The sequenced sample consisted of CD4+ T cells from PBMCs. The genes are TRBV2 and TRBJ2-5; no clear D. The CDR3 bases are TGTGCCAGCAGTGAAAGTCCCCAGACCCAGTACTTC. This gives the protein CASSESPQTQYF. The full variable domain, in which reference TRBV2 and TRBJ2-5 provide the parts outside the CDR3, is EPEVTQTPSHQVTQMGQEVILRCVPISNHLYFYWYRQILGQKVEFLVSFYNNEISEKSEIFDDQFSVERPDGSNFTLKIRSTKLEDSAMYFCASSESPQTQYFGPGTRLLVL.